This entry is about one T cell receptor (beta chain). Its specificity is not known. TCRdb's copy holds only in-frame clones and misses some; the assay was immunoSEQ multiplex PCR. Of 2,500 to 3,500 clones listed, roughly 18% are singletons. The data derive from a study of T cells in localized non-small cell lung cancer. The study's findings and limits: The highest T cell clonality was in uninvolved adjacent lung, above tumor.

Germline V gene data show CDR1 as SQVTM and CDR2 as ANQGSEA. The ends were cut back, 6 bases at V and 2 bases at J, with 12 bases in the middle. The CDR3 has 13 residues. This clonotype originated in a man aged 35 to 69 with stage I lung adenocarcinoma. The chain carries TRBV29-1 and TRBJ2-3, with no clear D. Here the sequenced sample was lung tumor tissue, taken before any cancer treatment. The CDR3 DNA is TGCAGCGTCCCCAACACCTACACAGATACGCAGTATTTT. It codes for CSVPNTYTDTQYF.